The text below deals with one T cell receptor beta chain. The antigen remains undetermined. The record originates from a study of shared clonotypes between healthy human individuals. Study at large: CD4 naive cells filled three plates per donor, CD4 memory three, CD8 naive two and CD8 memory one.

Data came from immunoSEQ multiplex PCR; TCRdb stores just in-frame clones and leaves some out. The table shows more than 400,000 clones, with approximately 95% occurring only once. This CDR3 region has 15 residues. Trimming at V came to 2 bases and at J to 2 bases, leaving 5 bases not matched to a gene. The germline gives CDR1 KGHSH, CDR2 LQKENI. Broader study findings: Among non-shared clonotypes, generation probabilities were lower than among those shared by all four donors. It was expected that sequencing depth would affect clonotype sharing among donors.

V and J are TRBV18 and TRBJ1-2, with TRBD1 identical over 7 bases. The clonotype originates from a woman aged 25 to 39 in good health. The specimen sequenced was naive CD4+ T cells sorted from blood. Stated subset: CD45RA+ positively selected. The CDR3 DNA reads TGTGCCAGCTCACCAGGAACAGGGGAAAACTATGGCTACACCTTC. It encodes CASSPGTGENYGYTF.